These 8 T cell receptor beta chains were all obtained from the same sample, sequenced in a study of lung T cells in sarcoidosis with Löfgren's syndrome. MiXCR, run by TCRdb on the reads, gives a single entry per CDR3 protein. The data contain some 19,000 distinct CDR3 sequences, around 23% of them singletons. The sequenced sample consisted of CD4+ T cells from bronchoalveolar lavage. These receptors were taken from a human donor with sarcoidosis (Löfgren's syndrome or another form), or a control subject (not recorded which).

Ten or more counts support this clonotype. The CDR3, as DNA: TGTGCCAGCAGCCGGACTAGCAGATCCTACGAGCAGTACTTC. Amino acids: CASSRTSRSYEQYF. V gene TRBV7-2 combines with J gene TRBJ2-7; 8 bases line up with TRBD2. With V trimmed by 5 bases and J by 1 base, 4 bases remained unmatched. Looked up from germline, CDR1 is SGHTA and CDR2 is FQGNSA. This CDR3 has 14 amino acids.

Points on this clonotype: Given a much more abundant clone one base away, this may be a read error. A read error is likely, as this CDR3 ends without the conserved phenylalanine or tryptophan. This chain links TRBV18 with TRBJ2-1; D unresolved. V lost 3 bases and J 5 bases, leaving 8 bases between the germline ends. This CDR3 has 13 residues. Per the germline V gene, CDR1 is KGHSH and CDR2 is LQKENI. The CDR3 nucleotides read TGTGCCAGCTCACCCGGACCGCACAATGAGCAGTTCTCC. It encodes CASSPGPHNEQFS.

As concerns this clonotype: A much larger clone lies one base from this, so it may be a read error. The CDR3 reads CATSDGLAGSYNEQFF. The CDR3 region has the DNA TGTGCCACCAGTGATGGTCTAGCGGGGTCCTACAATGAGCAGTTCTTC. The rearrangement uses TRBV24-1 and TRBJ2-1; 9 nucleotides match TRBD2. V shed 3 bases and J 1 base; nucleotides not matched to a gene: 3. The CDR3 consists of 16 residues. The germline V gene has CDR1 KGHDR and CDR2 SFDVKD.

Judged by abundance, this clonotype is medium-sized. The chain combines TRBV28 with TRBJ2-5; D call uncertain. CDR1 MDHEN and CDR2 SYDVKM come from the germline V gene. The CDR3 has 14 residues. V shed 2 bases and J shed 0 bases, with 7 bases lying between them. DNA of the CDR3: TGTGCCAGCAGTTTAAGTCAGAACCAAGAGACCCAGTACTTC. The encoded protein is CASSLSQNQETQYF.

This clonotype has more than one count but fewer than ten. The chain carries TRBV2 and TRBJ2-5; D gene ambiguous. V lost 8 bases and J 0 bases, leaving 13 bases between the germline ends. Germline CDR1 SNHLY, CDR2 FYNNEI. The CDR3 has 14 residues. CDR3 bases: TGTGCCAGCCTTAGAGAGGCGTACCAAGAGACCCAGTACTTC. Its translation: CASLREAYQETQYF.

By proportion, this clonotype is medium-sized. The rearrangement uses TRBV6-1 and TRBJ2-5; D is possibly TRBD1 or TRBD2 (5 bases each). CDR3 length: 13 amino acids. From germline, CDR1 is MNHNS and CDR2 SASEGT. Trimming left V 6 bases short and J 5 bases short, with 13 bases between. CDR3 amino acids: CASRPGAWETQYF. The CDR3 DNA reads TGTGCCAGCAGACCCGGGGCCTGGGAGACCCAGTACTTC.

This clonotype was recorded a few times. The chain is built from TRBV29-1 and TRBJ2-7; the match to TRBD1 covers 10 bases. The germline gives CDR1 SQVTM, CDR2 ANQGSEA. The CDR3 runs 15 residues. V trimming: 5 bases; J trimming: 5 bases; junction bases outside the gene matches: 12. The CDR3 nucleotides are TGCAGCGTTTTCAGTTCCCCCGGGACAGGGGACGAGCAGTACTTC. This codes for CSVFSSPGTGDEQYF.

This clonotype appeared a few times. This chain connects TRBV7-9 to TRBJ2-1, with TRBD1 matching 7 bases. The J segment lost 4 bases and the V segment lost 9 bases, leaving 6 bases of the junction unmatched. The V gene's germline CDR1 is SEHNR and CDR2 FQNEAQ (reference sequence). This CDR3 region has 13 residues. The CDR3 is CASFSTGYNEQFF. The CDR3 DNA reads as TGTGCCAGTTTCTCGACAGGGTACAATGAGCAGTTCTTC.